The clone carrying this T cell receptor (beta chain) was recorded many times. This CDR3 is built from 17 residues. TCRdb passed the reads through MiXCR, listing each CDR3 protein once. The table has roughly 230,000 distinct CDR3 sequences, 29% seen once; the top ten hold about 7%. The data originate from a study of kidney transplant recipient with SARS-CoV-2 infection. The sample consisted of a blood sample, taken at baseline and between days 110 and 120 from a kidney transplant recipient. This chain links TRBV8-2 with TRBJ2-6; TRBD2 is the table's D call and was not checked against the DNA. TRBV8-2 counts as a pseudogene. This TCR was recovered from a young adult male patient who had COVID-19 and was a kidney transplant recipient. Some T cells may have originated in the graft donor. The CDR3, as DNA: TGTGGCACTTCGGGGAGGATAACACAAAGTCGGGCCAACGTCCTGACTTTC. Protein product: CGTSGRITQSRANVLTF.